What follows are 8 T cell receptor beta chains derived from one specimen sequenced in a study of CD8 T cells in ankylosing spondylitis (dated 2017 in TCRdb). Here is what the overall study found, with its caveats: A TCR beta motif of several highly homologous amino acid variants appeared characteristic of blood from ankylosing spondylitis patients.

No antigen has been identified for these receptors. Libraries were built with 5' RACE. The instrument given in TCRdb is Illumina HiSeq 2500. TCRdb trimmed public reads at Q25 via fastp, called clones via MiXCR and kept in-frame beta chains. Identical CDR3 proteins give one entry, which carries the most common genes and DNA. The sample has some 840,000 distinct CDR3 sequences on record, about an eighth of them singletons. The ten largest clones take up 0.51% of the sample. Input material: blood, either unsorted or a sorted T cell fraction (not recorded which). These receptors were obtained from a male donor with ankylosing spondylitis.

This clonotype was counted a few times. This chain uses TRBV29-1 with TRBJ2-3; 9 bases agree with TRBD2. Germline V gene sequence: CDR1 SQVTM, CDR2 ANQGSEA. Losses at the gene ends were 3 bases for V and 5 bases for J; bases not matched to a gene: 9. This CDR3 is 15 amino acids long. CDR3 residues: CSVEVAGEPGDTQYF. CDR3 DNA: TGCAGCGTTGAGGTAGCGGGGGAGCCGGGAGATACGCAGTATTTT.

There are a few counts of this clonotype. CDR3 loop: CASRPTDRVRWYYGYTF. CDR3 coding DNA: TGTGCCAGCAGACCAACGGACAGGGTGCGATGGTACTATGGCTACACCTTC. The chain carries TRBV28 and TRBJ1-2; TRBD1 matches 8 bases. In germline, CDR1 is MDHEN, CDR2 SYDVKM. Losses at the gene ends were 6 bases for V and 3 bases for J; bases not matched to a gene: 15. This CDR3 contains 17 residues.

The chain combines TRBV6-5 with TRBJ2-7; D gene unclear. Germline lookup yields CDR1 MNHEY and CDR2 SVGAGI. V lost 0 bases, J lost 6 bases, and 12 bases lay in between. The CDR3 extends over 14 amino acids. The CDR3 nucleotides read TGTGCCAGCAGTTACTCGGGTTCCCTGGCCGAGCAGTACTTC. Translated: CASSYSGSLAEQYF.

The chain is built from TRBV18 and TRBJ1-1; no firm D call. CDR1 and CDR2 (germline): KGHSH, LQKENI. Trimming took 1 base from V and 3 from J, leaving 12 bases between them. CDR3 length: 15 amino acids. CDR3 in DNA: TGTGCCAGCTCACCACGCGTGGGTACGGACACTGAAGCTTTCTTT. Translation gives CASSPRVGTDTEAFF.

A single count supports this clonotype. Written as DNA, the CDR3 is TGTGCCAGCGTGGGACAGGCTATGAACACTGAAGCTTTCTTT. Protein: CASVGQAMNTEAFF. V gene TRBV7-9 combines with J gene TRBJ1-1, with 8 bases that match TRBD1. CDR3 length: 14 amino acids. Germline trimming cut 8 bases from V and 0 bases from J; bases unmatched to any gene: 5. The germline gives CDR1 SEHNR, CDR2 FQNEAQ (reference sequence).

This clonotype was seen repeatedly, ten times or more. The gene calls are TRBV20-1 and TRBJ2-1; 10 nucleotides agree with TRBD2. J was trimmed by 6 bases and V by 2 bases; bases with no gene match: 7. The CDR3 is made up of 15 amino acids. Germline V gene data show CDR1 as DFQATT and CDR2 as SNEGSKA (reference sequence). CDR3 in DNA: TGCAGTGCTAGACCCTGGACTAGCGGTCTCAATGAGCAGTTCTTC. Its protein product is CSARPWTSGLNEQFF.

This clonotype came up many times. The V gene is TRBV20-1, the J gene TRBJ1-2; TRBD1 aligns across 7 bases. The germline V gene encodes CDR1 DFQATT and CDR2 SNEGSKA (reference sequence). Trimming removed 5 bases from V and 0 bases from J; junction bases left unmatched: 0. The CDR3 has 12 amino acids. This chain's CDR3 is CSAGTANYGYTF. In DNA form, the CDR3 reads TGCAGTGCTGGGACAGCTAACTATGGCTACACCTTC.

This clonotype was detected only a few times. The chain links TRBV7-9 to TRBJ1-2, with no clear D. The CDR3 loop spans 16 amino acids. The germline V and J ends were trimmed by 1 base and 4 bases, with 16 bases remaining between them. Germline CDR1 reads SEHNR; CDR2 reads FQNEAQ (reference sequence). The CDR3 reads CASSLGPRTTFYGYTF. The CDR3 region has the DNA TGTGCCAGCAGCTTAGGCCCCAGGACGACGTTCTATGGCTACACCTTC.